Listed below are T cell receptor beta chains from one sample, sequenced in a study of blood T cell repertoires in COVID-19. Some clones are missing from TCRdb's copy, which holds only in-frame ones; the method was immunoSEQ multiplex PCR. The data show 100,000 or so clones, with about nine tenths seen just once and about 2.2% held by the top ten. The specimen sequenced was peripheral blood. The receptors originated from a man between 45 and 60 years old with active COVID-19. CDR3s include the opening cysteine and the closing phenylalanine or tryptophan.

TRBJ1-1 | TRBV10-3 | CAISGQGEAFF
TRBJ1-5 | TRBV25-1 | CASSGQGWQPQHF
TRBJ2-7 | TRBV7-8 | CASSSLAGGLSYEQYF
TRBJ2-1 | TRBV6-2/TRBV6-3 | CASSSNYEQFF
TRBJ2-5 | TRBV7-9 | CASSPETSAETQYF
TRBJ2-5 | TRBV19 | CASRGTGVRETQYF
TRBJ1-3 | TRBV5-1 | CASSLGTGAGNTIYF
TRBJ2-1 | TRBV7-2 | CASSSLAGPYNEQFF
TRBJ1-2 | TRBV6-5 | CASFQGPVGGYTF
TRBJ2-2 | TRBV21-1 | CASSKRFREGTGELFF
TRBJ1-1 | TRBV19 | CASSRTGTNTEAFF
TRBJ2-4 | TRBV6-4 | CASREYRDRGAKNIQYF
TRBJ2-1 | TRBV2 | CASSELRTGYNEQFF
TRBJ2-2 | TRBV5-4 | CASSLATDTGELFF
TRBJ2-3 | TRBV5-1 | CASSLGQGRTDTQYF
TRBJ1-2 | TRBV14 | CASSQHLGAGKDYGYTF
TRBJ1-2 | TRBV6-5 | CASSPNLGSYTF
TRBJ1-1 | TRBV12-3/TRBV12-4 | CASSFLTEAFF
TRBJ2-6 | TRBV19 | CASSRGTGGTGANVLTF
TRBJ1-2 | TRBV6-1 | CASSERTGANYGYTF
TRBJ2-5 | TRBV11-2 | CASSLVEGWEGSETQYF
TRBJ2-3 | TRBV11-3 | CASSLVIAGGPYTQYF
TRBJ1-5 | TRBV18 | CASSPVRQNQPQHF
TRBJ1-2 | TRBV6-5 | CASSSGTGFYGYTF
TRBJ1-1 | TRBV4-1 | CASSQDGSQRNTEAFF
TRBJ1-3 | TRBV7-9 | CASSPGQGNTIYF
TRBJ1-1 | TRBV2 | CASRGAGTEAFF
TRBJ2-7 | TRBV18 | CASSSTDTRSYEQYF
TRBJ1-6 | TRBV3-1/TRBV3-2 | CASSQGGRQNSPLHF
TRBJ2-2 | TRBV24-1 | CATSDPGQITGELFF
TRBJ2-4 | TRBV14 | CASSHRGGEKIAKNIQYF
TRBJ2-3 | TRBV6-1 | CASSEYRGDTQYF
TRBJ2-2 | TRBV29-1 | CSVKQGRSGELFF
TRBJ1-2 | TRBV10-2 | CASGEQGPGNYGYTF
TRBJ1-2 | TRBV6-5 | CASRTGLVSDGYTF
TRBJ2-5 | TRBV10-2 | CASSDGRATGTQYF
TRBJ1-2 | TRBV7-9 | CASSSASLDYGYTF
TRBJ2-5 | TRBV13 | CASSAPPGQGDQETQYF
TRBJ2-2 | TRBV27 | CASSRAGGPSGELFF
TRBJ1-5 | TRBV19 | CASNPDRGGNQPQHF
TRBJ2-2 | TRBV5-1 | CASSSGQDNTGELFF
TRBJ2-6 | TRBV4-2 | CASSQDTGTSGANVLTF
TRBJ2-2 | TRBV7-8 | CASSDRAHTGELFF
TRBJ1-2 | TRBV4-1 | CASSQSAGIYGYTF
TRBJ1-4 | TRBV5-1 | CASSPGQTTNEKLFF
TRBJ1-2 | TRBV7-2 | CASSFPRQGLDGYTF
TRBJ1-2 | TRBV19 | CASSLTGFTNYGYTF
TRBJ2-5 | TRBV5-1 | CASSPGGQGETQYF
TRBJ2-1 | TRBV3-1/TRBV3-2 | CASSQSLAGVGNEQFF
TRBJ2-2 | TRBV7-3 | CASSLTSGGRFAGELFF
TRBJ1-2 | TRBV11-3 | CASSNTGAARFGYTF
TRBJ2-3 | TRBV2 | CASSELAGLSTDTQYF